This passage covers 3 T cell receptor beta chains from one sample sequenced in a study of CD8+CD57+ T cells in acquired aplastic anemia. The template used for profiling TCR beta VDJ and CDR3 was genomic DNA. One entry per CDR3 protein results from TCRdb running MiXCR on the reads. The sample lists more than 150,000 distinct CDR3 sequences; 46% were seen once. Input material: sorted CD4+, CD8+, or CD8+CD57+ T cells (not recorded which) from PBMCs. The receptors here all came from a human donor in good health.

This clonotype was counted ten times or more. This chain uses TRBV5-5 with TRBJ2-7; maybe TRBD2 (6 bases). Trimming pared 0 bases from V and 3 bases from J, leaving 13 bases between. This CDR3 has 15 amino acids. Per germline, CDR1 SGHKS and CDR2 YYEKEE (reference sequence). In nucleotides, the CDR3 is TGTGCCAGCAGCTTGGCCACGGGAGTACACTACGAGCAGTACTTC. This codes for CASSLATGVHYEQYF.

The chain joins TRBV5-4 to TRBJ1-6; D unclear. The germline V gene encodes CDR1 SGHNT and CDR2 YYREEE (reference sequence). The V end was cut by 2 bases, the J end by 5 bases, with 8 bases between. This CDR3 contains 14 residues. In DNA form, the CDR3 reads TGTGCCAGCAGCTTTGGATGGAATAATTCACCCCTCCACTTT. Translation: CASSFGWNNSPLHF. The variable domain in full, with the rest retrieved from reference TRBV5-4 and TRBJ1-6, is ETGVTQSPTHLIKTRGQQVTLRCSSQSGHNTVSWYQQALGQGPQFIFQYYREEENGRGNFPPRFSGLQFPNYSSELNVNALELDDSALYLCASSFGWNNSPLHFGNGTRLTVT.

This chain links TRBV11-2 with TRBJ2-5; 12 positions match TRBD2. Trimming took 1 base from V and 4 from J; bases not matched to a gene: 1. Germline V CDR1 and CDR2: SGHAT, FQNNGV. CDR3 size: 15 residues. The DNA of the CDR3 is TGTGCCAGCAGCTTAGGGACTAGCGGGATAGAGACCCAGTACTTC. Protein product: CASSLGTSGIETQYF. Looking up the rest from reference TRBV11-2 and TRBJ2-5 gives the full variable domain: EAGVAQSPRYKIIEKRQSVAFWCNPISGHATLYWYQQILGQGPKLLIQFQNNGVVDDSQLPKDRFSAERLKGVDSTLKIQPAKLEDSAVYLCASSLGTSGIETQYFGPGTRLLVL.